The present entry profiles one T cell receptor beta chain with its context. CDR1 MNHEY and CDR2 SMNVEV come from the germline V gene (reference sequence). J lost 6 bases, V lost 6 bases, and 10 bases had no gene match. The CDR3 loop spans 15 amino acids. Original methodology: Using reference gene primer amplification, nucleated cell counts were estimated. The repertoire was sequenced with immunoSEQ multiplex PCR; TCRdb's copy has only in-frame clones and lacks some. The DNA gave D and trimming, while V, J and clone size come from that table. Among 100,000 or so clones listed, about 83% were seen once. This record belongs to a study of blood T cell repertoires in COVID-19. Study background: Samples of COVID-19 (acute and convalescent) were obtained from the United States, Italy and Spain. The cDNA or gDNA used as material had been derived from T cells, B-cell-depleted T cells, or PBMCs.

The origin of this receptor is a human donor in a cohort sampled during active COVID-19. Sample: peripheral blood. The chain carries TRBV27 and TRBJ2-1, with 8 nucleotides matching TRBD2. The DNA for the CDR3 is TGTGCCAGCAGGCGGGGGGTCGTGGTTATCAATGAGCAGTTCTTC. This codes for CASRRGVVVINEQFF.